This T cell receptor (beta chain) was captured in a study of cytomegalovirus exposure and HLA in healthy donors. It was with 60 Vbeta and 13 Jbeta primers that the PCR ran. Sequencing was performed with immunoSEQ multiplex PCR; in TCRdb, only in-frame clones are kept and a portion is missing. The top ten clones hold around 3.1% of a sample with around 92,000 clones, 60% to 75% of them seen once. V was shortened by 2 bases and J by 4 bases, with 8 bases between the two germline ends. This CDR3 spans 13 amino acids. Germline CDR1 is SGHTA and CDR2 is FQGTGA. This clone was observed once. There were likely unrecorded immune exposures, though donors were nominally healthy when sampled.

V and J are TRBV7-3 and TRBJ1-2; D remains unclear. The sequence was collected from a female donor in good health and CMV-seropositive. Source material: PBMCs. The CDR3: CASSLRGVYGYTF. The DNA for the CDR3 is TGTGCCAGCAGCTTACGGGGAGTCTATGGCTACACCTTC.